The next 30 T cell receptor beta chains were all read from a single sample in a study of shared clonotypes between healthy human individuals. Clones were sequenced by immunoSEQ multiplex PCR, and TCRdb holds only the in-frame ones, with some missing. The sample yields around 700,000 clones, about 74% seen once. The specimen was memory CD4+ T cells sorted from blood. Specified subset: CD45RA-negative fraction. The receptors come from a woman aged 30 to 39 in good health.

A single count supports this clone. J is TRBJ2-6 and V is TRBV5-1; D call uncertain. Trimming took off 4 bases at V and 0 bases at J, with 14 bases between the two ends. Germline CDR1 and CDR2: SGHRS and YFSETQ. The CDR3 loop spans 17 amino acids. The CDR3 spells CASSQSGRHSGANVLTF. In DNA form, the CDR3 reads TGCGCCAGCAGCCAATCGGGCCGACACTCTGGGGCCAACGTCCTGACTTTC.

This chain links TRBV7-9 with TRBJ2-3, with D possibly being TRBD2 (6 bases). CDR1 and CDR2 (germline): SEHNR, FQNEAQ (reference sequence). V was shortened by 7 bases and J by 4 bases, with 9 bases between the two germline ends. This CDR3 spans 12 amino acids. The CDR3 DNA is TGTGCCAGCAAGTGGGAGGCAGATACGCAGTATTTT. This translates into CASKWEADTQYF.

This rearrangement joins TRBV2 to TRBJ2-3, with D possibly TRBD2 on 6 matching bases. Germline values: CDR1 SNHLY, CDR2 FYNNEI. There are 15 residues in the CDR3. The V end was cut by 7 bases, the J end by 0 bases, with 14 bases between. CDR3 in DNA: TGTGCCAGCAAAGGACTATTTTCTAGCACAGATACGCAGTATTTT. Its protein product is CASKGLFSSTDTQYF.

The chain combines TRBV30 with TRBJ2-5; TRBD1 aligns across 7 bases. The CDR3 has 13 amino acids. The V and J ends lost 4 bases and 11 bases, in that order; junction bases with no gene match: 13. CDR1 is GTSNPN, CDR2 SVGIG, per germline (reference sequence). CDR3 DNA: TGTGCCTGGACAGGGGGTATGGAGTGGGAGCAGTACTTC. It encodes CAWTGGMEWEQYF.

The DNA of the CDR3 is TGCGCCAGCAGAATGACAGGGGGAGGCGAAAAACTGTTTTTT. This encodes CASRMTGGGEKLFF. The chain recombines TRBV5-1 with TRBJ1-4, with 9 nucleotides matching TRBD1. The CDR3 sequence is 14 residues long. CDR1 is SGHRS and CDR2 is YFSETQ in the germline V gene. V trimming: 5 bases; J trimming: 8 bases; junction bases outside the gene matches: 7.

This chain uses TRBV7-9 with TRBJ2-1; 10 bases align to TRBD2. Germline-derived CDR1 and CDR2 are SEHNR and FQNEAQ (reference sequence). The CDR3 has 15 residues. V shed 5 bases and J 10 bases; nucleotides not matched to a gene: 11. The CDR3 sequence is CASSPSGRASVEQFF. DNA of the CDR3: TGTGCCAGCAGCCCGAGCGGGAGGGCTTCAGTGGAGCAGTTCTTC.

The chain has TRBV28 and TRBJ1-2; 7 bases fit TRBD1. Germline V lookup: CDR1 MDHEN, CDR2 SYDVKM. This CDR3 has 12 residues. The CDR3 nucleotides are TGTGCTATCGAGGGACAGAACTATGGCTACACCTTC. Translating gives CAIEGQNYGYTF.

V is TRBV28 and J is TRBJ2-7; 8 bases map to TRBD1. The V gene's germline CDR1 is MDHEN and CDR2 SYDVKM. After removal of 5 bases from V and 7 bases from J, the junction contained 10 bases not matched to a gene. The CDR3 sequence is 14 residues long. CDR3 in amino acids: CASSPGQAPLEQYF. The DNA of the CDR3 is TGTGCCAGCAGTCCGGGACAGGCCCCCCTGGAGCAGTACTTC.

The V call is TRBV30, the J call TRBJ1-6; unclear D gene. The CDR3 loop spans 10 amino acids. V was cut by 0 bases and J by 14 bases, with 5 bases left in between. The germline V gene has CDR1 GTSNPN and CDR2 SVGIG (reference sequence). The CDR3: CAWSVGTLHF. The CDR3 nucleotides are TGTGCCTGGAGTGTAGGTACCCTCCACTTT.

The chain joins TRBV4-1 to TRBJ2-2, with no clear D. The germline CDR1 and CDR2 sequences are MGHRA and YSYEKL. This CDR3 is built from 14 residues. Trimming shortened V by 2 bases and J by 2 bases, and 6 bases separated the two germline ends. The CDR3 DNA follows: TGCGCCAGCAGCCAACGAAGTAACACCGGGGAGCTGTTTTTT. This translates into CASSQRSNTGELFF.

This clone was counted a single time. The V and J genes are TRBV10-2 and TRBJ2-7; 10 bases agree with TRBD1. The germline CDR1 and CDR2 sequences are WSHSY and SAAADI. Unmatched junction bases numbered 5, after V lost 5 bases and J lost 4 bases. The CDR3 is 14 residues long. The CDR3 loop reads CASSIPGQGYEQYF. CDR3 nucleotides: TGCGCCAGCAGTATCCCGGGACAGGGGTACGAGCAGTACTTC.

V gene TRBV2 combines with J gene TRBJ2-5; D is undetermined. Germline loops: CDR1 SNHLY, CDR2 FYNNEI. The CDR3 spans 14 residues. With 7 bases removed from V and 11 bases from J, the gap between germline ends came to 23 bases. In DNA form, the CDR3 reads TGTGCCAGCACCAGGCTAGTAACCCAAAGAGAGCAGTACTTC. Translation: CASTRLVTQREQYF.

V and J are TRBV27 and TRBJ2-7; no clear D. Trimming took off 2 bases at V and 3 bases at J, with 17 bases between the two ends. Germline CDR1 is MNHEY and CDR2 is SMNVEV (reference sequence). This CDR3 region has 16 residues. The CDR3 coding sequence is TGTGCCAGCAGTTTAAATGTTTTCCCGCCTAACTACGAGCAGTACTTC. Translation: CASSLNVFPPNYEQYF.

Points on this clone: Mismatch with germline at one junction end may stem from a read error. The genes are TRBV14 and TRBJ2-1; tentatively, D is TRBD2 (6 bases). This CDR3 region has 16 residues. The germline V gene has CDR1 SGHDN and CDR2 FVKESK. CDR3 sequence: CASSQASVLPGVELFF. DNA of the CDR3: TGTGCCAGCAGCCAAGCTAGCGTCCTTCCCGGAGTTGAGCTGTTCTTC.

As to this clone: Other DNA sequences within the sample encode an identical CDR3. This sequence joins TRBV19 and TRBJ1-5, with 12 bases identical to TRBD1. Germline V lookup: CDR1 LNHDA, CDR2 SQIVND (reference sequence). The CDR3 contains 14 residues. With V trimmed by 5 bases and J by 7 bases, 3 bases remained unmatched. The CDR3 loop is CASSGTGGGQPQHF. In DNA form, the CDR3 reads TGTGCCAGTAGTGGGACAGGGGGCGGGCAGCCCCAGCATTTT.

This chain links TRBV7-6 with TRBJ1-4, with D possibly TRBD1 on 6 matching bases. The V and J ends lost 5 bases and 5 bases respectively, with 9 bases between them. Germline V gene lookup returns CDR1 SGHVS and CDR2 FNYEAQ. The CDR3 length is 13 residues. CDR3 protein: CASSKQGNEKLFF. The CDR3, as DNA: TGTGCCAGCAGCAAACAGGGAAATGAAAAACTGTTTTTT.

The chain combines TRBV5-1 with TRBJ2-2, with D unclear. Trimming removed 3 bases from V and 9 bases from J, with 9 bases in between. CDR1 is SGHRS, CDR2 YFSETQ, per germline. The CDR3 contains 12 residues. The CDR3 region is CASSYAPRELFF. CDR3 DNA sequence: TGCGCCAGCAGCTACGCCCCGAGGGAGCTGTTTTTT.

This clone turned up a few times. The chain is built from TRBV29-1 and TRBJ1-2; tentative D call: TRBD1 (5 bases). Between the trimmed V and J ends, which lost 3 bases and 4 bases, there was a span of 18 bases. Germline CDR1 is SQVTM and CDR2 is ANQGSEA. The CDR3 runs to 15 residues. CDR3 amino acids: CSVDGGARGSYGYTF. CDR3 coding DNA: TGCAGCGTTGACGGCGGGGCGCGGGGGAGCTATGGCTACACCTTC.

The rearrangement joins TRBV12-5 to TRBJ1-3; D not resolved. This CDR3 contains 16 residues. Per the germline V gene, CDR1 is LGHNT and CDR2 is FRNRAP. Trimming removed 4 bases from V and 0 bases from J, with 13 bases in between. This chain's CDR3 is CASGCPDSSSGNTIYF. The DNA of the CDR3 is TGTGCTAGTGGTTGCCCCGACTCGAGCTCTGGAAACACCATATATTTT.

This clone occurred once. This sequence joins TRBV2 and TRBJ2-7, with TRBD2 matching over 10 bases. With 3 bases clipped from V and 11 bases from J, the junction kept 13 bases outside the gene matches. The germline V gene encodes CDR1 SNHLY and CDR2 FYNNEI. The CDR3 runs 15 residues. CDR3 in amino acids: CASSDSWLAGAGEYF. The CDR3 DNA sequence: TGTGCCAGCAGTGATAGTTGGCTAGCGGGAGCCGGGGAGTACTTC.

The CDR3 DNA is TGTGCCAGCAGCTGGGAAGGGAAAGGCTACACCTTC. Protein product: CASSWEGKGYTF. The rearrangement links TRBV11-1 to TRBJ1-2; the D is unclear. V gave up 4 bases and J gave up 8 bases, with 11 bases separating them. The CDR3 length is 12 residues. Germline assignment: CDR1 SGHAT and CDR2 FQDESV (reference sequence).

The genes are TRBV10-2 and TRBJ2-5; 8 bases fit TRBD2. The CDR3 length is 15 residues. CDR1 WSHSY and CDR2 SAAADI come from the germline V gene. V dropped 6 bases and J dropped 4; count of bases not matched to a gene: 10. The CDR3 loop reads CASRKTWTSLETQYF. The CDR3 coding sequence is TGCGCCAGCAGGAAAACCTGGACTAGCCTAGAGACCCAGTACTTC.

Concerning this clone: This sequence may be a read error, since a much larger clone differs from it by one base. Other DNA sequences of this sample code for an identical CDR3. The chain joins TRBV11-2 to TRBJ1-1; D call uncertain. The CDR3 sequence is 13 residues long. Germline V lookup: CDR1 SGHAT, CDR2 FQNNGV. V lost 6 bases to trimming and J lost 3 bases, with 11 bases between them. CDR3 DNA sequence: TGTGCCAGCAGTACCCAGCGGGACACTGAAGCTTTCTTT. Protein: CASSTQRDTEAFF.

The chain has TRBV7-8 and TRBJ1-1; D possibly corresponds to TRBD1 (5 bases). CDR1 SGHVS and CDR2 FQNEAQ come from the germline V gene. Deletions cut 5 bases from V and 3 bases from J, with 13 bases between. The CDR3 runs 14 residues. The CDR3 loop reads CASSNRGRDTEAFF. The CDR3 DNA follows: TGTGCCAGCAGCAACCGGGGCAGGGACACTGAAGCTTTCTTT. Combining the CDR3 with reference TRBV7-8 and TRBJ1-1 gives the whole variable domain GAGVSQSPRYKVAKRGQDVALRCDPISGHVSLFWYQQALGQGPEFLTYFQNEAQLDKSGLPSDRFFAERPEGSVSTLKIQRTQQEDSAVYLCASSNRGRDTEAFFGQGTRLTVV.

The gene calls are TRBV6-5 and TRBJ2-7; a possible D gene is TRBD2 (8 bases). Per the germline V gene, CDR1 is MNHEY and CDR2 is SVGAGI. V was cut by 5 bases and J by 4 bases, with 18 bases left in between. The CDR3 length is 15 residues. CDR3 sequence reads: CASSRQGAGVYEQYF. The CDR3 DNA follows: TGTGCCAGCAGTCGACAGGGAGCGGGAGTATACGAGCAGTACTTC.

The chain joins TRBV7-9 to TRBJ1-3; weak D call: TRBD1 (5 bases). The CDR3 runs 15 residues. Trimming left V 0 bases short and J 6 bases short, with 12 bases between. Germline CDR1 and CDR2: SEHNR and FQNEAQ (reference sequence). The CDR3 protein is CASSLAGRGENTIYF. The CDR3 bases are TGTGCCAGCAGCTTAGCGGGCAGAGGGGAAAACACCATATATTTT.

J is TRBJ2-7 and V is TRBV7-9; 13 bases match TRBD2. CDR3 length: 15 residues. Germline CDR1 and CDR2: SEHNR and FQNEAQ (reference sequence). The V and J ends lost 5 bases and 3 bases, in that order; junction bases with no gene match: 4. This chain's CDR3 is CASSPRLAGGYEQYF. The CDR3 DNA follows: TGTGCCAGCAGCCCAAGACTAGCGGGAGGCTACGAGCAGTACTTC.

The chain recombines TRBV7-2 with TRBJ1-1; D gene uncertain. Trimming removed 5 bases from V and 10 bases from J, with 17 bases in between. The CDR3 sequence is 13 residues long. The V gene's germline CDR1 is SGHTA and CDR2 FQGNSA. The CDR3 DNA reads TGTGCCAGCAGCCCCGGGTGGTCGAAGGTAGCTTTCTTT. Amino acids: CASSPGWSKVAFF.

The chain couples TRBV6-1 to TRBJ2-1, with D perhaps given as TRBD1 or TRBD2 (5 bases each). There are 15 residues in the CDR3. The V gene's germline CDR1 is MNHNS and CDR2 SASEGT. The ends were cut back, 2 bases at V and 9 bases at J, with 17 bases in the middle. The CDR3 reads CASSERGLMLGEQFF. For the CDR3, the DNA is TGTGCCAGCAGTGAACGGGGCCTAATGCTTGGTGAGCAGTTCTTC.

The V gene is TRBV6-4, the J gene TRBJ1-1; 7 bases align to TRBD1. Germline values: CDR1 MRHNA, CDR2 SNTAGT. This CDR3 is built from 14 residues. V dropped 11 bases and J dropped 0; count of bases not matched to a gene: 9. CDR3 sequence reads: CARLTGTVNTEAFF. In DNA form, the CDR3 reads TGTGCCCGGCTAACCGGGACAGTGAACACTGAAGCTTTCTTT.